This T cell receptor (beta chain) was recovered during a study of blood T cell repertoires in COVID-19. Libraries were prepared by immunoSEQ multiplex PCR; TCRdb keeps only in-frame clonotypes and omits some of them. The table lists 170,000 or so clones, 80% to 90% of them singletons. From germline, CDR1 is MNHNY and CDR2 SVGAGI (reference sequence). CDR3 length: 15 amino acids. J was trimmed by 8 bases and V by 0 bases; bases with no gene match: 7. V and J are TRBV6-6 and TRBJ1-5; 7 positions agree with TRBD1. This sequence originates from a woman aged 18-30 years who had recovered from COVID-19. The sequenced sample consisted of peripheral blood. In DNA form, the CDR3 reads TGTGCCAGCAGTTACTCGGACAGGCCCCGGGAGCCCCAGCATTTT. Encoded protein: CASSYSDRPREPQHF.